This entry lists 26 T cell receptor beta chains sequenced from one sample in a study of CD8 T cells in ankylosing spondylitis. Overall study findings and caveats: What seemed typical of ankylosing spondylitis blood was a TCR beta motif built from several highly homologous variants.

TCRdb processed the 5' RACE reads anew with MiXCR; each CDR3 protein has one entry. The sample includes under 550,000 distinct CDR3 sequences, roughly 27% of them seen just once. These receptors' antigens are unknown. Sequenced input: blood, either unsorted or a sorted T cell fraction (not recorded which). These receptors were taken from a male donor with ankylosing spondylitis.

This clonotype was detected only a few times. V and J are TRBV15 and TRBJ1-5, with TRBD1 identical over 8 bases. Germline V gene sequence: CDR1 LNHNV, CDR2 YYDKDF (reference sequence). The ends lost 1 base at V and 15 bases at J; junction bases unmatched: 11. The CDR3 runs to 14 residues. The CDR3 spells CATSRAPGQAMGHF. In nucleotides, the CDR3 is TGTGCCACCAGCAGAGCACCGGGACAGGCCATGGGGCATTTT.

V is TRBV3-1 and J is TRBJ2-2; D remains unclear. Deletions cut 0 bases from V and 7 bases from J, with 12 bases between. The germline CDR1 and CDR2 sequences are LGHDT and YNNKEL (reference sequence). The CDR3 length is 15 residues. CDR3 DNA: TGTGCCAGCAGCCAAGACTCGCCTCTCTTCGGGGAGCTGTTTTTT. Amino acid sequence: CASSQDSPLFGELFF.

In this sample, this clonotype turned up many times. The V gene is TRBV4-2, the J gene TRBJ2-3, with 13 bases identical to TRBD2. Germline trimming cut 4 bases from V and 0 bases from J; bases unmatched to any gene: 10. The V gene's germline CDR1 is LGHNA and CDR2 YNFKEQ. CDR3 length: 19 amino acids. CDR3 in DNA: TGTGCCAGCAGCCGTAGAATCCCACTAGCGGGAGGGAGCACAGATACGCAGTATTTT. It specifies CASSRRIPLAGGSTDTQYF.

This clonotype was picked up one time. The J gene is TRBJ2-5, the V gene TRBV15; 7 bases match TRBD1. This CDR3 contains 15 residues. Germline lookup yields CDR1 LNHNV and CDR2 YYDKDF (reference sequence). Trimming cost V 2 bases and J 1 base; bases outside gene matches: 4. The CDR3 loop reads CATSRSRQGQETQYF. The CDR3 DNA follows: TGTGCCACCAGCAGATCTCGACAGGGCCAAGAGACCCAGTACTTC.

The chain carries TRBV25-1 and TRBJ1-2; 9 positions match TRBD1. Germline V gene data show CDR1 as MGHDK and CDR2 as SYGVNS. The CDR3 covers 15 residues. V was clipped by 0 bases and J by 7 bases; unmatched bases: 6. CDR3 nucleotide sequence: TGTGCCAGCAGTGAATATGTGGGACAGGGCTCTGGCTACACCTTC. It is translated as CASSEYVGQGSGYTF.

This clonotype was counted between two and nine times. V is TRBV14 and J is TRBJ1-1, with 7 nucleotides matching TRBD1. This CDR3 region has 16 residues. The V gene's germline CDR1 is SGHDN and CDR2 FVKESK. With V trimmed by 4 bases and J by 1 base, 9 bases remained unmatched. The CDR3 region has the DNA TGTGCCAGCAGCCGTCGACAGGGTCCCCCGAACACTGAAGCTTTCTTT. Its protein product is CASSRRQGPPNTEAFF.

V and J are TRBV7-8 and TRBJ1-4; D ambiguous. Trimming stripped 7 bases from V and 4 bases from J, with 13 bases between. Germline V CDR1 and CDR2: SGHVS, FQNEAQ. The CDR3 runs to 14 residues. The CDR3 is CASTPPGINEKLFF. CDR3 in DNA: TGTGCCAGCACCCCGCCGGGGATTAATGAAAAACTGTTTTTT.

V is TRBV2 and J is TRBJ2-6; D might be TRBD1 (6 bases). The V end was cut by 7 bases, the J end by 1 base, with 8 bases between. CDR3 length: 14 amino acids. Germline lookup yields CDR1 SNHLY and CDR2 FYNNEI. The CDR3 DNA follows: TGTGCCAGCAAGGGGGAGTCTGGGGCCAACGTCCTGACTTTC. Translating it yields CASKGESGANVLTF.

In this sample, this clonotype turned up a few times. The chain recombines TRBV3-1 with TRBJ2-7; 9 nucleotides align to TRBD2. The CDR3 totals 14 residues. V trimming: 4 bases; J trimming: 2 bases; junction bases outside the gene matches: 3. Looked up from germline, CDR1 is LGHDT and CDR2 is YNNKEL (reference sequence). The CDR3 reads CASSRLAAPYEQYF. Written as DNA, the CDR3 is TGTGCCAGCAGCCGACTAGCGGCCCCCTACGAGCAGTACTTC.

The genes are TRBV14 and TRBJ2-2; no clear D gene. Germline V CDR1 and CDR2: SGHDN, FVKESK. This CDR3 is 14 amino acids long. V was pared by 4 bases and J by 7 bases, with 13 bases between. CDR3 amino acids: CASSPDRRNGELFF. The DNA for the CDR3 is TGTGCCAGCAGCCCTGATCGGCGGAACGGGGAGCTGTTTTTT.

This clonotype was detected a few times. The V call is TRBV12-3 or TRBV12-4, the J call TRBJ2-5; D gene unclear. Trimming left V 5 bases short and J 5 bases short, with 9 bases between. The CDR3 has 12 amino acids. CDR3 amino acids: CASSTFGETQYF. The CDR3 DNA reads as TGTGCCAGCAGTACCTTCGGGGAGACCCAGTACTTC.

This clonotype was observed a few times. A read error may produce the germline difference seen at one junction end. The CDR3 DNA reads TGTGCCAGCAGTCTATCTTGGGGTGGGTACAATGAGCAGTTCTTC. Translation: CASSLSWGGYNEQFF. The rearrangement uses TRBV27 and TRBJ2-1; D gene uncertain. The CDR3 has 15 residues. The V gene's germline CDR1 is MNHEY and CDR2 SMNVEV (reference sequence).

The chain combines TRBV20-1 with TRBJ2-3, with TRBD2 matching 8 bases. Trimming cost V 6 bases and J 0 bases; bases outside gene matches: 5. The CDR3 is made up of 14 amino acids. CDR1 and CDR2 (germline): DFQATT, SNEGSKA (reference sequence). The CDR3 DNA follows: TGCAGTGCCCCGACTAGCGCGAGCACAGATACGCAGTATTTT. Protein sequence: CSAPTSASTDTQYF.

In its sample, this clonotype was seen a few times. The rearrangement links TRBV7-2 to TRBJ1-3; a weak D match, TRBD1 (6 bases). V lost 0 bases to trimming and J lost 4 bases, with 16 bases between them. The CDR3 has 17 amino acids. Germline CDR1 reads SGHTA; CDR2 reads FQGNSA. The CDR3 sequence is CASSLAIVPGQGNTIYF. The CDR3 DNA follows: TGTGCCAGCAGCTTAGCCATAGTCCCGGGACAAGGAAACACCATATATTTT.

As DNA, the CDR3 is TGTGCCAGCAGTGCTAGCGGTATAGCCTACGAGCAGTACTTC. Its translation is CASSASGIAYEQYF. This rearrangement joins TRBV12-3 or TRBV12-4 to TRBJ2-7, with 7 positions matching TRBD2. There are 14 residues in the CDR3. V shed 5 bases and J 2 bases; nucleotides not matched to a gene: 6.

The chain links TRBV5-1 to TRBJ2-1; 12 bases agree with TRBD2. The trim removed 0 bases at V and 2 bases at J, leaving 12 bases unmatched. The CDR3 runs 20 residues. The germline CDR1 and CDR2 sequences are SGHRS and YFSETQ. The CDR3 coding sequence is TGCGCCAGCAGCTTGGTAAAGGTACTAGCGGGAGGAAAGGCCTACAATGAGCAGTTCTTC. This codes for CASSLVKVLAGGKAYNEQFF. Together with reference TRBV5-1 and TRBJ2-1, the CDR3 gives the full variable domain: KAGVTQTPRYLIKTRGQQVTLSCSPISGHRSVSWYQQTPGQGLQFLFEYFSETQRNKGNFPGRFSGRQFSNSRSEMNVSTLELGDSALYLCASSLVKVLAGGKAYNEQFFGPGTRLTVL.

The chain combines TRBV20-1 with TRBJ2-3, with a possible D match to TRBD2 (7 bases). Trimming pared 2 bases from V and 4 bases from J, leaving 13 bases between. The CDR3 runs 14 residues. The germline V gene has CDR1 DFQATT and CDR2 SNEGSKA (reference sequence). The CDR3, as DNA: TGCAGTGCTAGATTGGAGGGGGGGCCAGATACGCAGTATTTT. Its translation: CSARLEGGPDTQYF.

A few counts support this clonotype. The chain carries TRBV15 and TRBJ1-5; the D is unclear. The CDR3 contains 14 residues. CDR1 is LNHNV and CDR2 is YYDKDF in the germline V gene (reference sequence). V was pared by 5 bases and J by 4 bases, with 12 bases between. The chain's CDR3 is CATSGDLGNQPQHF. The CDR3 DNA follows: TGTGCCACCAGCGGTGATTTAGGGAATCAGCCCCAGCATTTT.

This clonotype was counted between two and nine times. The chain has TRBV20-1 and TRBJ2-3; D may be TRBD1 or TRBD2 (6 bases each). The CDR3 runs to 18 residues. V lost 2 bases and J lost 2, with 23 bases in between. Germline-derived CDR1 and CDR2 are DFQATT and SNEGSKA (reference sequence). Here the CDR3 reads CSARLLSVGGSYTDTQYF. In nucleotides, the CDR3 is TGCAGTGCTAGACTTCTAAGTGTGGGGGGCTCCTACACAGATACGCAGTATTTT.

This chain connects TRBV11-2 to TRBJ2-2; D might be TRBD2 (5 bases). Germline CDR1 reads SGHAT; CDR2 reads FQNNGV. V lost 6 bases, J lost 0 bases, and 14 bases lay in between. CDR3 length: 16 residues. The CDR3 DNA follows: TGTGCCAGCAGGACAATGAGCGGAACGAACACCGGGGAGCTGTTTTTT. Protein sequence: CASRTMSGTNTGELFF. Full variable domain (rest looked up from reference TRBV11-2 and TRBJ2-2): EAGVAQSPRYKIIEKRQSVAFWCNPISGHATLYWYQQILGQGPKLLIQFQNNGVVDDSQLPKDRFSAERLKGVDSTLKIQPAKLEDSAVYLCASRTMSGTNTGELFFGEGSRLTVL.

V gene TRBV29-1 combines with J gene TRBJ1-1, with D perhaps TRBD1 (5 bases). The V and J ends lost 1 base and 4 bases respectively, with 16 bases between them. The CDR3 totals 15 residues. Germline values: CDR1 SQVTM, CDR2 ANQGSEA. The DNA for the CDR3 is TGCAGCGTTGAAGCGATGGGGCAGGGCCGCACTGAAGCTTTCTTT. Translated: CSVEAMGQGRTEAFF.

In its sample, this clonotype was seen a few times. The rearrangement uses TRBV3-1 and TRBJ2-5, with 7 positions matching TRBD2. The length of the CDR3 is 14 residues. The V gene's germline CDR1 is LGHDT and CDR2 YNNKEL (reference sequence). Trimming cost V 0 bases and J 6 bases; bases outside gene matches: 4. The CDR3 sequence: CASSQDGGSKTQYF. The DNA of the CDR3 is TGTGCCAGCAGCCAAGACGGCGGGAGTAAGACCCAGTACTTC.

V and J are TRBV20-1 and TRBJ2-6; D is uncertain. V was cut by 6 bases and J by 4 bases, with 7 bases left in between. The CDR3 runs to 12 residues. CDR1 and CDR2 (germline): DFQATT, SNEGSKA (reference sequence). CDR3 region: CSAPLGANVLTF. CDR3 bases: TGCAGTGCCCCGCTGGGGGCCAACGTCCTGACTTTC.

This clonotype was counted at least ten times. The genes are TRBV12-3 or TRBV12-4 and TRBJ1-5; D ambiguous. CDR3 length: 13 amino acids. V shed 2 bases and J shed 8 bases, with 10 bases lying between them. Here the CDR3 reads CASSLRGREPQHF. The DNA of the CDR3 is TGTGCCAGCAGTTTACGAGGGCGCGAGCCCCAGCATTTT.

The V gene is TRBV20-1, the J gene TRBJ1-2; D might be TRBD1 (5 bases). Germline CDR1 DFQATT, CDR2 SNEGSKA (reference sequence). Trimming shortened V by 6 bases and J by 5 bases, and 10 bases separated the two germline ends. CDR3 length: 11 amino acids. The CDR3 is CSAGTAYGYTF. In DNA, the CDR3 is TGCAGTGCCGGGACCGCTTATGGCTACACCTTC.

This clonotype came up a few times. CDR3 residues: CASSLGGTRTDTQYF. The CDR3 bases are TGTGCCAGCAGCTTAGGTGGGACTAGGACAGATACGCAGTATTTT. This sequence joins TRBV7-2 and TRBJ2-3; 8 bases match TRBD2. The junction had 3 bases not matched to a gene; V was cut back by 1 base and J by 3 bases. Germline assignment: CDR1 SGHTA and CDR2 FQGNSA. The CDR3 sequence is 15 residues long.